Presented here are 22 T cell receptor beta chains from one specimen sequenced in a study of blood T cell repertoires in COVID-19 (TCRdb year 2020). Library prep was done by the immunoSEQ multiplex PCR assay. Held by TCRdb, this immuneACCESS table contains in-frame sequences only and omits some clones. Under half of the omission traces to an unresolved V gene where checked; the cause of the rest is unknown. The sample table records 100,000 or so clones; around 81% of these occur just once. Roughly 4% of the sample rests with the top ten. The sequencing sample was made of peripheral blood. Receptors were obtained from a man aged 60 to 69 with acute or convalescent COVID-19.

This clone was detected many times. The CDR3 DNA sequence: TGTGCCATCAGTGGAGTCAGGGTGAACACTGAAGCTTTCTTT. Its translation is CAISGVRVNTEAFF. The chain carries TRBV10-3 and TRBJ1-1, with TRBD1 as a possible D gene (5 bases). CDR3 length: 14 residues. Germline V lookup: CDR1 ENHRY, CDR2 SYGVKD. With 4 bases removed from V and 0 bases from J, the gap between germline ends came to 9 bases.

The rearrangement joins TRBV5-1 to TRBJ2-1; D uncertain. The germline CDR1 and CDR2 sequences are SGHRS and YFSETQ. With 1 base removed from V and 7 bases from J, the gap between germline ends came to 3 bases. The CDR3 loop spans 11 amino acids. CDR3 bases: TGCGCCAGCAGCTTGTCAAATGAGCAGTTCTTC. Protein sequence: CASSLSNEQFF. The full variable domain, its missing parts supplied by reference TRBV5-1 and TRBJ2-1, is KAGVTQTPRYLIKTRGQQVTLSCSPISGHRSVSWYQQTPGQGLQFLFEYFSETQRNKGNFPGRFSGRQFSNSRSEMNVSTLELGDSALYLCASSLSNEQFFGPGTRLTVL.

The chain employs TRBV30 and TRBJ1-6; 7 bases fit TRBD1. CDR1 is GTSNPN and CDR2 is SVGIG in the germline V gene (reference sequence). After removal of 4 bases from V and 7 bases from J, the junction contained 10 bases not matched to a gene. The CDR3 is made up of 15 amino acids. CDR3 amino acids: CAWTGTDGLNSPLHF. The CDR3 bases are TGTGCCTGGACTGGGACAGATGGTCTGAATTCACCCCTCCACTTT. The full variable domain, completed using reference TRBV30 and TRBJ1-6, is SQTIHQWPATLVQPVGSPLSLECTVEGTSNPNLYWYRQAAGRGLQLLFYSVGIGQISSEVPQNLSASRPQDRQFILSSKKLLLSDSGFYLCAWTGTDGLNSPLHFGNGTRLTVT.

This clone has more than one count but fewer than ten. The rearrangement uses TRBV4-1 and TRBJ1-3; 7 positions match TRBD1. The CDR3 runs to 16 residues. The trim removed 2 bases at V and 2 bases at J, leaving 6 bases unmatched. The germline V gene has CDR1 MGHRA and CDR2 YSYEKL. In DNA form, the CDR3 reads TGCGCCAGCAGCCAACCAGAGCAGGGGGCTGGAAACACCATATATTTT. The encoded protein is CASSQPEQGAGNTIYF.

This chain links TRBV28 with TRBJ1-3; a weak D match, TRBD1 (6 bases). Germline CDR1 is MDHEN and CDR2 is SYDVKM. The V and J ends lost 4 bases and 12 bases respectively, with 16 bases between them. The CDR3 loop spans 13 amino acids. The CDR3 loop reads CASSSSYRADIYF. CDR3 in DNA: TGTGCCAGCAGTTCATCCTACAGGGCGGACATATATTTT.

This clone occurred once. The chain carries TRBV7-8 and TRBJ1-2; 7 nucleotides match TRBD1. The CDR3 spans 15 residues. Per germline, CDR1 SGHVS and CDR2 FQNEAQ. J was trimmed by 4 bases and V by 3 bases; bases with no gene match: 8. The CDR3 nucleotides read TGTGCCAGCAGCTTCGAGGGGGCTCGGGGCTATGGCTACACCTTC. Encoded protein: CASSFEGARGYGYTF.

The chain couples TRBV13 to TRBJ1-5, with unresolved D. Trimming shortened V by 4 bases and J by 0 bases, and 4 bases separated the two germline ends. This CDR3 region has 13 residues. CDR1 is PRHDT, CDR2 FYEKMQ, per germline (reference sequence). CDR3 sequence: CASSYGSNQPQHF. The CDR3 coding sequence is TGTGCCAGCAGCTACGGTAGCAATCAGCCCCAGCATTTT.

The chain links TRBV27 to TRBJ1-5; tentative D call: TRBD1 (6 bases). The germline V gene encodes CDR1 MNHEY and CDR2 SMNVEV (reference sequence). The CDR3 is made up of 16 amino acids. Between the trimmed V and J ends, which lost 0 bases and 3 bases, there was a span of 12 bases. This chain's CDR3 is CASSLSGQRHNQPQHF. For the CDR3, the DNA is TGTGCCAGCAGTTTATCCGGACAGCGACACAATCAGCCCCAGCATTTT.

The J gene is TRBJ2-3, the V gene TRBV7-8; 10 nucleotides match TRBD1. Trimming removed 5 bases from V and 6 bases from J; junction bases left unmatched: 5. Germline CDR1 reads SGHVS; CDR2 reads FQNEAQ. The CDR3 spans 14 residues. CDR3 nucleotide sequence: TGTGCCAGCAGCGCCGACAGGGGGCTGGATACGCAGTATTTT. Residues: CASSADRGLDTQYF.

By its share, this clone is medium-sized (0.01 to 0.1%). V usage is TRBV9 and J usage is TRBJ2-7; a possible D gene is TRBD2 (6 bases). CDR3 length: 13 residues. The germline V and J ends were trimmed by 0 bases and 3 bases, with 7 bases remaining between them. Germline values: CDR1 SGDLS, CDR2 YYNGEE. CDR3 nucleotide sequence: TGTGCCAGCAGCGTAGCGGGAGTCTACGAGCAGTACGTC. Residues: CASSVAGVYEQYV.

This chain joins TRBV27 and TRBJ1-2; tentative D call: TRBD1 (6 bases). Germline V lookup: CDR1 MNHEY, CDR2 SMNVEV (reference sequence). The CDR3 loop spans 14 amino acids. Trimming left V 6 bases short and J 8 bases short, with 19 bases between. The CDR3 spells CASSSSGGARGYTF. The CDR3 DNA reads TGTGCCAGCAGCTCCTCGGGGGGCGCGCGGGGCTACACCTTC.

This sequence joins TRBV2 and TRBJ1-1; no firm D call. The CDR3 sequence is 15 residues long. In germline, CDR1 is SNHLY, CDR2 FYNNEI. Deletions cut 4 bases from V and 4 bases from J, with 16 bases between. The CDR3 sequence is CASSAFEGIGTEAFF. CDR3 DNA sequence: TGTGCCAGCAGTGCCTTTGAGGGAATTGGCACTGAAGCTTTCTTT.

This chain links TRBV11-3 with TRBJ2-1; 9 bases match TRBD2. CDR1 is SGHNT and CDR2 is YENEEA in the germline V gene. This CDR3 spans 20 amino acids. J was trimmed by 3 bases and V by 4 bases; bases with no gene match: 19. CDR3 bases: TGTGCCAGCAGCTCCCCGAGTGAGAAGCGGGAGGACTCACACTACAATGAGCAGTTCTTC. This translates into CASSSPSEKREDSHYNEQFF.

The gene calls are TRBV30 and TRBJ1-6; perhaps TRBD1 as D (6 bases). The CDR3 totals 13 residues. Trimming took off 1 base at V and 10 bases at J, with 11 bases between the two ends. Germline V gene lookup returns CDR1 GTSNPN and CDR2 SVGIG (reference sequence). CDR3 residues: CAWSATGKSPLHF. The CDR3 DNA reads TGTGCCTGGAGTGCTACAGGGAAATCACCCCTCCACTTT.

The rearrangement joins TRBV20-1 to TRBJ1-2; D is uncertain. CDR1 and CDR2 (germline): DFQATT, SNEGSKA (reference sequence). There are 11 residues in the CDR3. V dropped 5 bases and J dropped 3 bases, with 7 bases sitting between them. Written as DNA, the CDR3 is TGCAGTGCTCCTAGAGACTATGGCTACACCTTC. Protein product: CSAPRDYGYTF.

This clone was found many times. The chain joins TRBV30 to TRBJ2-7; D might be TRBD2 (6 bases). Between the trimmed V and J ends, which lost 1 base and 3 bases, there was a span of 13 bases. CDR1 is GTSNPN and CDR2 is SVGIG in the germline V gene (reference sequence). The CDR3 is 14 residues long. The CDR3: CAWSAMAGNYEQYF. In nucleotides, the CDR3 is TGTGCCTGGAGTGCTATGGCGGGGAACTACGAGCAGTACTTC. The full variable domain, with the rest looked up from reference TRBV30 and TRBJ2-7, is SQTIHQWPATLVQPVGSPLSLECTVEGTSNPNLYWYRQAAGRGLQLLFYSVGIGQISSEVPQNLSASRPQDRQFILSSKKLLLSDSGFYLCAWSAMAGNYEQYFGPGTRLTVT.

The rearrangement links TRBV5-6 to TRBJ1-1, with 9 bases that match TRBD1. The germline gives CDR1 SGHDT, CDR2 YYEEEE. This CDR3 has 13 residues. V shed 3 bases and J 6 bases; nucleotides not matched to a gene: 3. The CDR3 sequence: CASSWDRAAEAFF. In DNA form, the CDR3 reads TGTGCCAGCAGCTGGGACAGGGCCGCTGAAGCTTTCTTT.

The J gene is TRBJ2-1, the V gene TRBV19, with 7 bases lining up with TRBD1. This CDR3 has 13 amino acids. Trimming cost V 4 bases and J 7 bases; bases outside gene matches: 4. Germline CDR1 LNHDA, CDR2 SQIVND (reference sequence). The CDR3 nucleotides read TGTGCCAGTAGTACCTCGGGACAGAATGAGCAGTTCTTC. It is translated as CASSTSGQNEQFF.

The gene calls are TRBV12-3 or TRBV12-4 and TRBJ2-1, with D possibly TRBD2 on 6 matching bases. This CDR3 region has 11 residues. The V end was cut by 8 bases, the J end by 10 bases, with 12 bases between. The CDR3 spells CASGKRAEQFF. In DNA, the CDR3 is TGTGCCAGCGGTAAGCGGGCAGAGCAGTTCTTC.

This clone has a single count. The gene calls are TRBV7-9 and TRBJ2-5; TRBD2 is a possible D gene (7 bases). The CDR3 is made up of 16 amino acids. Germline loops: CDR1 SEHNR, CDR2 FQNEAQ (reference sequence). Trimming left V 5 bases short and J 1 base short, with 17 bases between. The CDR3: CASSPGLGGGQETQYF. CDR3 coding DNA: TGTGCCAGCAGCCCAGGACTAGGGGGAGGCCAAGAGACCCAGTACTTC.

V and J are TRBV30 and TRBJ2-7, with D unresolved. The germline V gene encodes CDR1 GTSNPN and CDR2 SVGIG (reference sequence). The length of the CDR3 is 14 residues. Trimming took off 1 base at V and 5 bases at J, with 15 bases between the two ends. The CDR3: CAWSAGSLVNEQYF. CDR3 sequence (DNA): TGTGCCTGGAGTGCTGGCAGCCTAGTCAACGAGCAGTACTTC.

V usage is TRBV5-1 and J usage is TRBJ2-1, with 12 positions matching TRBD2. The CDR3 extends over 14 amino acids. Germline lookup yields CDR1 SGHRS and CDR2 YFSETQ. After removal of 0 bases from V and 12 bases from J, the junction contained 4 bases not matched to a gene. CDR3 DNA: TGCGCCAGCAGCTTGGTTTGGGGACTAGCGGGGCAGTTCTTC. It codes for CASSLVWGLAGQFF.